The next 17 T cell receptor beta chains were all read from a single sample in a study of control samples from healthy donors and cancer patients (dated by TCRdb to between 2020 and 2021). Libraries were made using the immunoSEQ multiplex PCR assay. This is the immuneACCESS table as TCRdb keeps it, with only in-frame sequences that have V and J called. A part of the clones is gone; compared with another copy, unresolved V genes explain less than half, and the rest is unexplained. In this sample the table shows about 100,000 clones, approximately 84% of which occur a single time. The ten largest account for about a sixth of the sample. The sample consisted of blood. Receptors were obtained from a woman in her forties or fifties in good health.

The rearrangement links TRBV19 to TRBJ2-6; D is ambiguous. CDR1 and CDR2 (germline): LNHDA, SQIVND (reference sequence). This CDR3 is built from 14 residues. Trimming cost V 7 bases and J 2 bases, with 9 bases left between them. CDR3 nucleotide sequence: TGTGCCAGTACCCGGGTTGCTGGGGCCAACGTCCTGACTTTC. The encoded protein is CASTRVAGANVLTF.

The chain employs TRBV9 and TRBJ1-2; no definite D call. Between the trimmed V and J ends, which lost 0 bases and 3 bases, there was a span of 6 bases. CDR1 is SGDLS, CDR2 YYNGEE, per germline. The CDR3 is 13 residues long. The CDR3 DNA reads TGTGCCAGCAGCGTAGGTTCGGACTATGGCTACACCTTC. Translated, it gives CASSVGSDYGYTF.

The rearrangement uses TRBV2 and TRBJ1-3; D call uncertain. CDR3 length: 14 residues. Germline V gene data show CDR1 as SNHLY and CDR2 as FYNNEI. Between the trimmed V and J ends, which lost 6 bases and 4 bases, there was a span of 13 bases. The CDR3 DNA reads TGTGCCAGCAGAACGAGGTCGGGGGGAAACACCATATATTTT. Its protein product is CASRTRSGGNTIYF.

V is TRBV5-1 and J is TRBJ2-3, with 8 bases matching TRBD2. The CDR3 sequence is 15 residues long. Germline V gene lookup returns CDR1 SGHRS and CDR2 YFSETQ. V trimming: 2 bases; J trimming: 0 bases; junction bases outside the gene matches: 2. In DNA, the CDR3 is TGCGCCAGCAGCTTCGCTAGCGGGAGCACAGATACGCAGTATTTT. It is translated as CASSFASGSTDTQYF.

This clone was detected once. The chain employs TRBV19 and TRBJ1-5; TRBD1 might be the D (6 bases). The V and J ends lost 4 bases and 9 bases respectively, with 13 bases between them. The germline gives CDR1 LNHDA, CDR2 SQIVND (reference sequence). The CDR3 length is 13 residues. DNA of the CDR3: TGTGCCAGTAGTAAAAGTGAAGGGGGGCCCCAGCATTTT. Residues: CASSKSEGGPQHF.

The chain joins TRBV4-2 to TRBJ1-2; no firm D call. There are 13 residues in the CDR3. V shed 4 bases and J shed 4 bases, with 10 bases lying between them. The V gene's germline CDR1 is LGHNA and CDR2 YNFKEQ. The CDR3 nucleotides are TGTGCCAGCAGCCCCCTGACGTTCTATGGCTACACCTTC. Its protein product is CASSPLTFYGYTF.

V is TRBV3-1 (or the pseudogene TRBV3-2) and J is TRBJ2-2, with D hard to call. This CDR3 contains 14 residues. Germline CDR1 LGHDT, CDR2 YNNKEL (reference sequence). Trimming took 5 bases from V and 9 from J, leaving 16 bases between them. The CDR3 DNA sequence: TGTGCCAGCAGCAGCGCCTTCGGAATACGGGAGCTGTTTTTT. As protein: CASSSAFGIRELFF.

The rearrangement uses TRBV9 and TRBJ2-2, with TRBD2 as a possible D gene (6 bases). The CDR3 covers 19 residues. Deletions cut 4 bases from V and 3 bases from J, with 25 bases between. Germline V gene sequence: CDR1 SGDLS, CDR2 YYNGEE. CDR3 residues: CASSPRRDRVGRYTGELFF. CDR3 nucleotides: TGTGCCAGCAGCCCCCGGAGGGATCGGGTGGGAAGGTACACCGGGGAGCTGTTTTTT.

This rearrangement joins TRBV7-2 to TRBJ2-1, with no clear D. Between the trimmed V and J ends, which lost 3 bases and 0 bases, there was a span of 6 bases. Germline V gene data show CDR1 as SGHTA and CDR2 as FQGNSA. The CDR3 has 14 amino acids. The CDR3 reads CASSFYNSYNEQFF. CDR3 sequence (DNA): TGTGCCAGCAGCTTCTACAACTCCTACAATGAGCAGTTCTTC. Drawing the rest from reference TRBV7-2 and TRBJ2-1, the complete variable domain is GAGVSQSPSNKVTEKGKDVELRCDPISGHTALYWYRQSLGQGLEFLIYFQGNSAPDKSGLPSDRFSAERTGGSVSTLTIQRTQQEDSAVYLCASSFYNSYNEQFFGPGTRLTVL.

The chain couples TRBV7-9 to TRBJ1-5; D gene unclear. The CDR3 consists of 11 residues. Germline values: CDR1 SEHNR, CDR2 FQNEAQ (reference sequence). V was clipped by 1 base and J by 9 bases, with 4 bases between them. This CDR3 reads CASSLEGPQHF. The DNA for the CDR3 is TGTGCCAGCAGCTTAGAAGGGCCCCAGCATTTT.

CDR3 loop: CASSLQQGDEKLFF. The CDR3 DNA follows: TGTGCCAGCAGCTTACAACAGGGGGACGAAAAACTGTTTTTT. The J gene is TRBJ1-4, the V gene TRBV7-9; TRBD1 agrees at 8 bases. This CDR3 region has 14 residues. Germline V gene sequence: CDR1 SEHNR, CDR2 FQNEAQ (reference sequence). The V gene end was trimmed by 2 bases and the J gene end by 8 bases; junction bases not matched to a gene: 4.

The genes are TRBV7-3 and TRBJ2-2; 7 nucleotides align to TRBD2. The CDR3 totals 20 residues. Losses at the gene ends were 5 bases for V and 6 bases for J; bases not matched to a gene: 24. Germline V gene data show CDR1 as SGHTA and CDR2 as FQGTGA. CDR3 coding DNA: TGTGCCAGCAGCGCTATGGTTAGGCACAACGTCGGGGGGAGAGCCGGGGAGCTGTTTTTT. This gives the protein CASSAMVRHNVGGRAGELFF. The complete variable domain, with remaining parts taken from reference TRBV7-3 and TRBJ2-2, reads GAGVSQTPSNKVTEKGKYVELRCDPISGHTALYWYRQSLGQGPEFLIYFQGTGAADDSGLPNDRFFAVRPEGSVSTLKIQRTERGDSAVYLCASSAMVRHNVGGRAGELFFGEGSRLTVL.

The V call is TRBV11-2, the J call TRBJ2-5; D tentatively fits TRBD1 or TRBD2 (5 bases each). The CDR3 sequence is 13 residues long. Germline CDR1 and CDR2: SGHAT and FQNNGV. V lost 3 bases and J 9 bases, leaving 14 bases between the germline ends. CDR3 residues: CASSFGDLGPQYF. In DNA, the CDR3 is TGTGCCAGCAGCTTTGGGGACCTTGGGCCCCAGTACTTC.

The chain combines TRBV6-2 or TRBV6-3 with TRBJ1-2; unclear D gene. Trimming shortened V by 5 bases and J by 4 bases, and 11 bases separated the two germline ends. CDR3 length: 13 amino acids. In germline, CDR1 is MNHEY, CDR2 SVGEGT. Here the CDR3 reads CASSLEAIYGYTF. Written as DNA, the CDR3 is TGTGCCAGCAGTCTAGAGGCCATCTATGGCTACACCTTC.

The J gene is TRBJ1-1, the V gene TRBV5-4; perhaps TRBD1 as D (5 bases). Trimming left V 2 bases short and J 7 bases short, with 15 bases between. The CDR3 runs 14 residues. Looked up from germline, CDR1 is SGHNT and CDR2 is YYREEE (reference sequence). The CDR3 DNA is TGTGCCAGCAGCTTACGCTCCGAGGGGTATGAAGCTTTCTTT. Its protein product is CASSLRSEGYEAFF.

The chain recombines TRBV30 with TRBJ1-2; D might be TRBD1 (5 bases). In germline, CDR1 is GTSNPN, CDR2 SVGIG (reference sequence). The CDR3 is 14 amino acids. The V and J ends lost 4 bases and 8 bases respectively, with 20 bases between them. Here the CDR3 DNA reads TGTGCCTGGACCGATCCACCGACAGCTTGGGGCTACACCTTC. Encoded protein: CAWTDPPTAWGYTF.

This chain joins TRBV19 and TRBJ2-1; D is perhaps TRBD2 (5 bases). The CDR3 extends over 14 amino acids. With 7 bases removed from V and 2 bases from J, the gap between germline ends came to 12 bases. From germline, CDR1 is LNHDA and CDR2 SQIVND (reference sequence). The CDR3, as DNA: TGTGCCAGTATTGGGCGGGCCCCCTACAATGAGCAGTTCTTC. Its protein is CASIGRAPYNEQFF.